A selection of T cell receptor beta chains follows, all from one sample in a study of sequential checkpoint blockade in melanoma. Repertoires were generated with immunoSEQ multiplex PCR, while TCRdb's copy carries only in-frame clones and drops some. The top ten clones hold 15% to 20% of a sample with roughly 30,000 clones, about four fifths of them seen once. The sample was CD8+ T cells sorted from blood (inferred from file names), taken from a patient given nivolumab and ipilimumab in sequence. Receptor source: a human donor with melanoma. The CDR3 runs from the conserved cysteine through the conserved F or W. A D gene is named only where the DNA matches it firmly. Clone size, where shown, is once, few, many, or a class for clones that have expanded.

clone size | J gene | D gene | V gene | CDR3 length | CDR3 protein | CDR3 DNA
- | TRBJ2-7 | - | TRBV6-5 | 14 | CASSAYESSYEQYF | TGTGCCAGCAGTGCATACGAGAGCTCCTACGAGCAGTACTTC
- | TRBJ2-1 | - | TRBV6-4 | 13 | CASGTGATNEQFF | TGTGCCAGCGGGACTGGGGCCACCAATGAGCAGTTCTTC
few | TRBJ2-2 | - | TRBV4-1 | 16 | CASSRPVGAHTGELFF | TGCGCCAGCAGCCGGCCGGTGGGGGCTCACACCGGGGAGCTGTTTTTT
few | TRBJ2-1 | TRBD1 | TRBV7-2 | 15 | CASSSSGGFNNEQFF | TGTGCCAGCAGCTCATCAGGGGGTTTCAACAATGAGCAGTTCTTC
few | TRBJ1-3 | - | TRBV19 | 14 | CASSFDSSGNTIYF | TGTGCCAGTAGTTTCGACAGCTCTGGAAACACCATATATTTT
- | TRBJ1-2 | TRBD1 | TRBV7-9 | 15 | CASSLVESRQGGYTF | TGTGCCAGCAGCTTAGTTGAGTCCCGACAGGGCGGCTACACCTTC
- | TRBJ1-1 | TRBD1 | TRBV15 | 14 | CATSLDRMNTEAFF | TGTGCCACCAGCCTGGACAGGATGAACACTGAAGCTTTCTTT
- | TRBJ1-5 | - | TRBV4-3 | 14 | CASSQEEVLQPQHF | TGCGCCAGCAGCCAAGAAGAGGTTCTGCAGCCCCAGCATTTT
- | TRBJ1-1 | TRBD1 | TRBV4-1 | 17 | CASSQDLDRGMNTEAFF | TGCGCCAGCAGCCAAGATCTAGACAGGGGTATGAACACTGAAGCTTTCTTT
- | TRBJ2-7 | TRBD1 | TRBV27 | 13 | CASSDRGISEQYF | TGTGCCAGCAGTGACAGGGGAATTAGCGAGCAGTACTTC
- | TRBJ2-3 | - | TRBV27 | 14 | CASSSQLRRDTQYF | TGTGCCAGCAGTTCTCAACTTCGGAGGGATACGCAGTATTTT
- | TRBJ2-7 | TRBD2 | TRBV4-3 | 13 | CASSPGLAERQYF | TGCGCCAGCAGCCCGGGACTAGCTGAGAGGCAGTACTTC
- | TRBJ2-7 | TRBD1 | TRBV20-1 | 11 | CSAGTGYEQYF | TGCAGTGCTGGGACAGGGTACGAGCAGTACTTC
few | TRBJ2-1 | TRBD1 | TRBV9 | 14 | CASSAWTGDNEQFF | TGTGCCAGCAGCGCCTGGACAGGAGACAATGAGCAGTTCTTC
- | TRBJ1-2 | TRBD1 | TRBV10-2 | 16 | CASYFFGAGGNYGYTF | TGCGCCAGCTATTTTTTCGGTGCAGGGGGCAACTATGGCTACACCTTC
- | TRBJ2-7 | TRBD2 | TRBV11-2 | 15 | CASSLDPTSGGEQYF | TGTGCCAGCAGCTTAGATCCGACCTCGGGAGGCGAGCAGTACTTC
- | TRBJ2-2 | - | TRBV9 | 16 | CASSGTEDSNTGELFF | TGTGCCAGCAGCGGGACCGAGGACAGTAACACCGGGGAGCTGTTTTTT
- | TRBJ1-5 | TRBD1 | TRBV2 | 15 | CASSEVGRGWQPQHF | TGTGCCAGCAGTGAAGTGGGCAGGGGGTGGCAGCCCCAGCATTTT
- | TRBJ2-7 | TRBD2 | TRBV9 | 18 | CASSPHPWTSGRVYEQYF | TGTGCCAGCAGCCCGCACCCTTGGACTAGCGGGAGAGTTTACGAGCAGTACTTC
few | TRBJ1-1 | - | TRBV27 | 15 | CASSLLAGDLNEAFF | TGTGCCAGCAGTTTATTGGCAGGGGACCTGAATGAAGCTTTCTTT
- | TRBJ1-4 | - | TRBV4-3 | 16 | CASSPTFTGTNEKLFF | TGCGCCAGCAGCCCCACCTTCACAGGTACTAATGAAAAACTGTTTTTT
- | TRBJ1-2 | - | TRBV11-3 | 15 | CASSLWYRTNYGYTF | TGTGCCAGCAGCTTATGGTACAGGACTAACTATGGCTACACCTTC
once | TRBJ2-7 | TRBD1 | TRBV27 | 16 | CASSVLITGVSYEQYF | TGTGCCAGCAGCGTACTGATCACAGGGGTCTCCTACGAGCAGTACTTC
- | TRBJ1-2 | - | TRBV7-8 | 14 | CASSSGAVSRGYTF | TGTGCCAGCAGCTCAGGGGCAGTCTCGCGTGGCTACACCTTC
- | TRBJ2-7 | - | TRBV6-5 | 15 | CASSYRAGRIYEQYF | TGTGCCAGCAGTTACAGGGCGGGACGCATCTACGAGCAGTACTTC
few | TRBJ1-6 | - | TRBV28 | 14 | CASSLTGGNSPLHF | TGTGCCAGCAGTTTAACGGGAGGGAATTCACCCCTCCACTTT
- | TRBJ2-1 | TRBD1 | TRBV14 | 16 | CASSQVTGGSYNEQFF | TGTGCCAGCAGCCAAGTAACAGGGGGGTCCTACAATGAGCAGTTCTTC